Following are 3 T cell receptor beta chains from one sample sequenced in a study of T cells in women clearing cervical HPV infection. This table comes from immunoSEQ multiplex PCR, and its TCRdb copy is limited to in-frame clones, with some not included. This sample's clone table lists tens of thousands of clones. Input material: blood buffy coat. Receptors originate from a woman between 18 and 70 years old with a cervical HPV16 infection that either progressed to CIN3+ or cleared (not recorded which).

As concerns this clone: The CDR3 end is not reached by the read, which stops 3 residues before it; the germline J gene fills it in. The rearrangement joins TRBV12-3 or TRBV12-4 to TRBJ2-3; 12 bases are a match to TRBD2. V shed 6 bases, J shed 0 bases, and the junction held 10 bases outside the gene matches. This CDR3 is built from 18 residues. The CDR3 region is CASSYDSGLAGSTDTQYF. The part of the CDR3 DNA that was read is TGTGCCAGCAGCTACGACTCGGGACTAGCGGGCAGCACAGATACG.

The covered CDR3 bases are TGTGCCAGCAGCGACAGGGGAGGCTATGGC. Its protein product is CASSDRGGYG. The CDR3 in full is CASSDRGGYGYTF. The V and J genes are TRBV7-6 and TRBJ1-2, with TRBD1 identical over 8 bases. The read halts 3 residues ahead of the CDR3 end, with the missing end drawn from the germline J gene. V lost 5 bases to trimming and J lost 4 bases; unmatched junction nucleotides: 3. The CDR3 runs 13 residues. CDR1 is SGHVS and CDR2 is FNYEAQ in the germline V gene.

On this clone itself: The CDR3 end lies 3 residues beyond the end of the read and is filled in from the germline J gene. The rearrangement links TRBV2 to TRBJ2-1, with TRBD2 identical over 10 bases. This CDR3 has 15 residues. With V trimmed by 7 bases and J by 4 bases, 7 bases remained unmatched. Germline V gene sequence: CDR1 SNHLY, CDR2 FYNNEI. This CDR3 is CASTGGLASYNEQFF. CDR3 DNA, as far as it was read: TGTGCCAGCACAGGGGGACTAGCGAGTTACAATGAG.